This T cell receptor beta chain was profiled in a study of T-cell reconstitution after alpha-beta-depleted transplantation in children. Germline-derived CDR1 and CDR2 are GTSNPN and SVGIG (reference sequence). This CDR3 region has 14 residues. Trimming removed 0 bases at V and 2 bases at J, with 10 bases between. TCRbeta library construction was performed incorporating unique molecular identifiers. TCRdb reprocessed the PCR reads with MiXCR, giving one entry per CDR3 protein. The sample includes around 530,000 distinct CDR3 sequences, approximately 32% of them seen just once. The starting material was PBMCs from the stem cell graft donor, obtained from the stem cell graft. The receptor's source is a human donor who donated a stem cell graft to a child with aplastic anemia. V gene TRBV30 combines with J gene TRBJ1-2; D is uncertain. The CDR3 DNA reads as TGTGCCTGGAGTGTACAACTTCAAAACTATGGCTACACCTTC. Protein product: CAWSVQLQNYGYTF.